These T cell receptor beta chains were read from a single sample in a study of response to subunit inactivated influenza vaccine. In TCRdb, the RT-PCR reads were re-called with MiXCR into one record per CDR3 protein. The data hold about 530,000 distinct CDR3 sequences, with 13% observed a single time. The specimen comprised PBMCs from blood, sampled about 40 days after vaccination. Every receptor here comes from a man over 45 who received an inactivated influenza vaccine. The CDR3 runs from the conserved cysteine through the conserved F or W. The order of the fields is J gene, V gene, D gene, clone size, CDR3 protein, CDR3 DNA. A D gene is named only where the DNA matches it firmly. Expanded clones are given a class, and other clones once, few, many or no size at all.

J gene: TRBJ2-5
V gene: TRBV15
D gene: NA
clone size: few
CDR3 protein: CATSRAPGSQETQYF
CDR3 DNA: TGTGCCACCAGCAGAGCCCCGGGCAGTCAAGAGACCCAGTACTTC

J gene: TRBJ1-6
V gene: TRBV7-9
D gene: NA
clone size: few
CDR3 protein: CASSLEGGDNSPLHF
CDR3 DNA: TGTGCCAGCAGCTTAGAAGGGGGGGATAATTCACCCCTCCACTTT

J gene: TRBJ1-4
V gene: TRBV5-1
D gene: NA
clone size: NA
CDR3 protein: CASSLSTGGEKLFF
CDR3 DNA: TGCGCCAGCAGCTTGTCAACTGGGGGTGAAAAACTGTTTTTT

J gene: TRBJ2-2
V gene: TRBV5-1
D gene: NA
clone size: few
CDR3 protein: CASSLKFEGPGELFF
CDR3 DNA: TGCGCCAGCAGCCTGAAGTTTGAGGGACCCGGGGAGCTGTTTTTT

J gene: TRBJ2-4
V gene: TRBV29-1
D gene: NA
clone size: few
CDR3 protein: CSVVAGWDIQYF
CDR3 DNA: TGCAGCGTTGTAGCAGGGTGGGACATTCAGTACTTC

J gene: TRBJ2-7
V gene: TRBV12-3/TRBV12-4
D gene: NA
clone size: few
CDR3 protein: CASSLPDGYEQYF
CDR3 DNA: TGTGCCAGCAGCTTACCGGACGGGTACGAGCAGTACTTC

J gene: TRBJ2-2
V gene: TRBV18
D gene: NA
clone size: NA
CDR3 protein: CASSPRALNTGELFF
CDR3 DNA: TGTGCCAGCTCACCACGGGCGCTCAACACCGGGGAGCTGTTTTTT

J gene: TRBJ2-5
V gene: TRBV7-2
D gene: TRBD2
clone size: many
CDR3 protein: CASSQLGGETQYF
CDR3 DNA: TGTGCCAGCAGCCAGTTGGGGGGGGAGACCCAGTACTTC

J gene: TRBJ2-2
V gene: TRBV12-3/TRBV12-4
D gene: NA
clone size: few
CDR3 protein: CASRQGGNTLLFF
CDR3 DNA: TGTGCCAGCAGACAGGGGGGGAACACGCTGCTGTTTTTT

J gene: TRBJ2-1
V gene: TRBV15
D gene: TRBD2
clone size: NA
CDR3 protein: CATSREAGGRISEQFF
CDR3 DNA: TGTGCCACCAGCAGAGAAGCGGGGGGGCGGATCAGTGAGCAGTTCTTC

J gene: TRBJ2-1
V gene: TRBV28
D gene: NA
clone size: few
CDR3 protein: CASSFRGLNEGEQFF
CDR3 DNA: TGTGCCAGCAGTTTTCGGGGGCTGAATGAAGGAGAGCAGTTCTTC

J gene: TRBJ2-7
V gene: TRBV11-2
D gene: TRBD1
clone size: few
CDR3 protein: CASSLEGQVHRQYF
CDR3 DNA: TGTGCCAGCAGCTTAGAGGGACAGGTCCATCGGCAGTACTTC

J gene: TRBJ2-2
V gene: TRBV29-1
D gene: TRBD1
clone size: NA
CDR3 protein: CSVGDRINTGELFF
CDR3 DNA: TGCAGCGTTGGGGACAGGATAAACACCGGGGAGCTGTTTTTT

J gene: TRBJ2-7
V gene: TRBV7-9
D gene: NA
clone size: once
CDR3 protein: CASRAVGAEYEQYF
CDR3 DNA: TGTGCCAGCAGAGCCGTGGGGGCGGAGTACGAGCAGTACTTC

J gene: TRBJ2-3
V gene: TRBV11-2
D gene: TRBD1
clone size: many
CDR3 protein: CASSFPDRVGDTQYF
CDR3 DNA: TGTGCCAGCAGCTTCCCGGACAGGGTTGGAGATACGCAGTATTTT

J gene: TRBJ2-7
V gene: TRBV20-1
D gene: TRBD1
clone size: few
CDR3 protein: CSAKRVQGGSGGREQYF
CDR3 DNA: TGCAGTGCAAAAAGGGTACAGGGGGGCTCTGGTGGGAGAGAGCAGTACTTC

J gene: TRBJ2-7
V gene: TRBV4-3
D gene: TRBD2
clone size: many
CDR3 protein: CASSQDPGSGRAFNEQYF
CDR3 DNA: TGCGCCAGCAGCCAAGATCCCGGTAGCGGGAGGGCCTTCAACGAGCAGTACTTC

J gene: TRBJ2-5
V gene: TRBV25-1
D gene: NA
clone size: few
CDR3 protein: CASSEFWAFQETQYF
CDR3 DNA: TGTGCCAGCAGTGAATTTTGGGCTTTTCAAGAGACCCAGTACTTC

J gene: TRBJ2-5
V gene: TRBV4-3
D gene: NA
clone size: few
CDR3 protein: CASSQGVAAQETQYF
CDR3 DNA: TGCGCCAGCAGCCAAGGTGTTGCGGCCCAAGAGACCCAGTACTTC

J gene: TRBJ2-7
V gene: TRBV20-1
D gene: TRBD2
clone size: NA
CDR3 protein: CSADKRLAGVYEQYF
CDR3 DNA: TGCAGTGCTGATAAAAGGCTAGCGGGAGTCTACGAGCAGTACTTC

J gene: TRBJ2-7
V gene: TRBV6-1
D gene: TRBD2
clone size: few
CDR3 protein: CASKNTGTSGYEQYF
CDR3 DNA: TGTGCCAGCAAGAACACCGGGACTAGCGGCTACGAGCAGTACTTC

J gene: TRBJ2-3
V gene: TRBV5-1
D gene: TRBD2
clone size: NA
CDR3 protein: CASSAPMGTSGGLGTDTQYF
CDR3 DNA: TGCGCCAGCAGCGCGCCTATGGGGACTAGCGGGGGCTTGGGCACAGATACGCAGTATTTT

J gene: TRBJ1-5
V gene: TRBV12-3/TRBV12-4
D gene: NA
clone size: many
CDR3 protein: CASSLSGFSNQPQHF
CDR3 DNA: TGTGCCAGCAGTTTGTCCGGGTTCAGCAATCAGCCCCAGCATTTT

J gene: TRBJ2-1
V gene: TRBV10-3
D gene: TRBD2
clone size: NA
CDR3 protein: CAIKTVAGGRNPYNEQFF
CDR3 DNA: TGTGCCATCAAGACTGTAGCGGGGGGCCGAAATCCATACAATGAGCAGTTCTTC

J gene: TRBJ2-1
V gene: TRBV7-9
D gene: TRBD1
clone size: many
CDR3 protein: CASSLDSGGYNEQFF
CDR3 DNA: TGTGCCAGCAGCTTAGACTCAGGGGGTTACAATGAGCAGTTCTTC

J gene: TRBJ2-7
V gene: TRBV20-1
D gene: TRBD2
clone size: NA
CDR3 protein: CSAPTRLAGTYEQYF
CDR3 DNA: TGCAGTGCCCCTACCCGACTAGCGGGGACCTACGAGCAGTACTTC

J gene: TRBJ1-1
V gene: TRBV20-1
D gene: NA
clone size: once
CDR3 protein: CSARDSIGGGTEAFF
CDR3 DNA: TGCAGTGCTAGGGACTCGATCGGGGGGGGCACTGAAGCTTTCTTT